These 18 T cell receptor beta chains were all obtained from the same sample, sequenced in a study of identifying expanded T cells in peripheral blood. Only in-frame clones appear in the TCRdb table, and some are missing; sequencing was by immunoSEQ multiplex PCR. The data show some 76,000 clones, 85% to 90% seen once. Sequencing was done on a sample of blood. The receptors derive from a person aged 18 to 75 in good health.

The chain is built from TRBV9 and TRBJ2-1, with 10 bases identical to TRBD2. Germline CDR1 reads SGDLS; CDR2 reads YYNGEE. The CDR3 length is 17 residues. The V gene end was trimmed by 4 bases and the J gene end by 0 bases; junction bases not matched to a gene: 7. The CDR3, as DNA: TGTGCCAGCAGCAAACAAGCGGGAGGGAGCTCCTACAATGAGCAGTTCTTC. Encoded protein: CASSKQAGGSSYNEQFF. Filled out from reference TRBV9 and TRBJ2-1, the complete variable domain reads DSGVTQTPKHLITATGQRVTLRCSPRSGDLSVYWYQQSLDQGLQFLIQYYNGEERAKGNILERFSAQQFPDLHSELNLSSLELGDSALYFCASSKQAGGSSYNEQFFGPGTRLTVL.

The rearrangement uses TRBV16 and TRBJ2-1; D is perhaps TRBD2 (6 bases). The germline gives CDR1 KGHSY, CDR2 FQNENV. V was trimmed by 2 bases and J by 4 bases, leaving 15 bases between them. This CDR3 region has 16 residues. In nucleotides, the CDR3 is TGTGCCAGCAGCCAACCGGGACTCGTCGATTACAATGAGCAGTTCTTC. Its translation is CASSQPGLVDYNEQFF.

The J gene is TRBJ2-5, the V gene TRBV7-8; no clear D gene. Per the germline V gene, CDR1 is SGHVS and CDR2 is FQNEAQ. Trimming removed 11 bases at V and 3 bases at J, with 16 bases between. The CDR3 runs 13 residues. CDR3 in amino acids: CACERDLEETQYF. In DNA form, the CDR3 reads TGTGCCTGTGAGAGAGACTTGGAAGAGACCCAGTACTTC.

V gene TRBV30 combines with J gene TRBJ2-3; 9 bases align to TRBD1. V was clipped by 3 bases and J by 6 bases; unmatched bases: 10. The CDR3 sequence is 15 residues long. The germline gives CDR1 GTSNPN, CDR2 SVGIG (reference sequence). This chain's CDR3 is CAWRGRTGAVDTQYF. CDR3 DNA: TGTGCCTGGAGGGGACGGACAGGGGCTGTGGATACGCAGTATTTT.

Only one count was recorded for this clone. The chain has TRBV28 and TRBJ2-3, with 8 bases lining up with TRBD1. Trimming cost V 2 bases and J 1 base; bases outside gene matches: 11. The CDR3 has 18 residues. Germline V lookup: CDR1 MDHEN, CDR2 SYDVKM. The CDR3, as DNA: TGTGCCAGCAGTTTAAATCCCAGGGGGCGTCTAGGCACAGATACGCAGTATTTT. Translated: CASSLNPRGRLGTDTQYF.

The rearrangement joins TRBV5-4 to TRBJ2-3, with D possibly TRBD2 on 6 matching bases. This CDR3 is 13 amino acids long. CDR1 SGHNT and CDR2 YYREEE come from the germline V gene (reference sequence). Trimming pared 7 bases from V and 4 bases from J, leaving 13 bases between. DNA of the CDR3: TGTGCCAGCGGGGGAGGAGTAGCAGATACGCAGTATTTT. Residues: CASGGGVADTQYF.

This sequence joins TRBV5-1 and TRBJ2-3; 10 bases match TRBD2. From germline, CDR1 is SGHRS and CDR2 YFSETQ. After removal of 0 bases from V and 7 bases from J, the junction contained 5 bases not matched to a gene. This CDR3 is built from 15 residues. CDR3 bases: TGCGCCAGCAGCTTGGCTAGCGGGGGATCGAATACGCAGTATTTT. Protein: CASSLASGGSNTQYF.

The gene calls are TRBV19 and TRBJ1-2; unclear D gene. Germline values: CDR1 LNHDA, CDR2 SQIVND (reference sequence). CDR3 length: 18 residues. V was cut by 5 bases and J by 0 bases, with 22 bases left in between. CDR3 region: CASSPYLSNRETNYGYTF. In DNA, the CDR3 is TGTGCCAGTAGTCCATACCTGTCAAACCGGGAGACTAACTATGGCTACACCTTC.

This clone appeared a single time. The rearrangement uses TRBV2 and TRBJ1-1; TRBD1 matches 7 bases. CDR1 and CDR2 from the germline V gene are SNHLY and FYNNEI. V lost 6 bases and J lost 1; bases outside the gene matches: 2. The CDR3 runs 13 residues. The CDR3 bases are TGTGCCAGCAGCCAGGGGGGGAACACTGAAGCTTTCTTT. Residues: CASSQGGNTEAFF.

This rearrangement joins TRBV18 to TRBJ1-5; D might be TRBD1 (6 bases). Germline V lookup: CDR1 KGHSH, CDR2 LQKENI. V was trimmed by 3 bases and J by 4 bases, leaving 10 bases between them. The CDR3 is 14 residues long. In DNA form, the CDR3 reads TGTGCCAGCTCACCGGGTCAGGGGAATCAGCCCCAGCATTTT. It translates to CASSPGQGNQPQHF.

The J gene is TRBJ2-1, the V gene TRBV19; D may be TRBD2 (6 bases). The V gene lost 11 bases and the J gene lost 0 bases, with 17 bases spanning the gap. Germline V lookup: CDR1 LNHDA, CDR2 SQIVND (reference sequence). The CDR3 is 15 residues long. This CDR3 is CAGSPSASSYNEQFF. CDR3 sequence (DNA): TGTGCCGGGTCCCCTAGCGCTAGCTCCTACAATGAGCAGTTCTTC.

In DNA form, the CDR3 reads TGTGCCAGCAGCCCGAGGGCGGGAGAGGGTGAGCAGTTCTTC. It is translated as CASSPRAGEGEQFF. This rearrangement joins TRBV7-2 to TRBJ2-1; TRBD2 aligns across 7 bases. The germline V gene has CDR1 SGHTA and CDR2 FQGNSA. The CDR3 has 14 amino acids. Trimming at V came to 5 bases and at J to 9 bases, leaving 10 bases not matched to a gene.

This chain joins TRBV7-9 and TRBJ2-5; D remains ambiguous. CDR1 is SEHNR and CDR2 is FQNEAQ in the germline V gene (reference sequence). The CDR3 is 16 residues long. Trimming left V 5 bases short and J 4 bases short, with 20 bases between. CDR3 protein: CASSERFLGFGETQYF. In DNA, the CDR3 is TGTGCCAGCAGCGAACGCTTTCTGGGTTTTGGAGAGACCCAGTACTTC.

The rearrangement joins TRBV6-6 to TRBJ2-2; 7 positions match TRBD2. The germline gives CDR1 MNHNY, CDR2 SVGAGI (reference sequence). V dropped 0 bases and J dropped 6; count of bases not matched to a gene: 7. There are 16 residues in the CDR3. The CDR3 is CASSYSRTRAPGELFF. Here the CDR3 DNA reads TGTGCCAGCAGTTACTCAAGGACTAGGGCACCCGGGGAGCTGTTTTTT.

In this sample, this clone turned up once. J is TRBJ2-7 and V is TRBV11-2; TRBD2 agrees at 7 bases. V was clipped by 6 bases and J by 4 bases; unmatched bases: 9. The CDR3 length is 14 residues. CDR1 and CDR2 (germline): SGHAT, FQNNGV. DNA of the CDR3: TGTGCCAGCAGGGGTGCGGGGGATTGGTACGAGCAGTACTTC. This codes for CASRGAGDWYEQYF.

The chain uses TRBV11-1 and TRBJ1-2, with D tentatively TRBD1 (5 bases). Trimming pared 5 bases from V and 6 bases from J, leaving 25 bases between. Germline V gives CDR1 SGHAT, CDR2 FQDESV (reference sequence). The CDR3 totals 17 residues. The CDR3 DNA sequence: TGTGCCAGCAGCCAGAATGCGGTAACATGGGGACGAGATGGCTACACCTTC. It specifies CASSQNAVTWGRDGYTF. The entire variable domain, with the rest obtained from reference TRBV11-1 and TRBJ1-2, is as follows: EAEVAQSPRYKITEKSQAVAFWCDPISGHATLYWYRQILGQGPELLVQFQDESVVDDSQLPKDRFSAERLKGVDSTLKIQPAELGDSAMYLCASSQNAVTWGRDGYTFGSGTRLTVV.

The rearrangement uses TRBV5-5 and TRBJ2-7; the match to TRBD2 covers 9 bases. The CDR3 sequence is 16 residues long. The germline gives CDR1 SGHKS, CDR2 YYEKEE (reference sequence). Germline trimming cut 7 bases from V and 9 bases from J; bases unmatched to any gene: 20. The CDR3 here is CASRRWASGDLLGQYF. The CDR3, as DNA: TGTGCCAGCCGCAGGTGGGCTAGCGGGGATCTTCTGGGGCAGTACTTC.

The rearrangement joins TRBV7-8 to TRBJ2-5; D is perhaps TRBD1 (6 bases). This CDR3 has 15 residues. The V gene lost 4 bases and the J gene lost 1 base, with 13 bases spanning the gap. Germline loops: CDR1 SGHVS, CDR2 FQNEAQ. The CDR3 DNA is TGTGCCAGCAGCTCTATCCAGGGGCCCCAAGAGACCCAGTACTTC. The encoded protein is CASSSIQGPQETQYF.